This T cell receptor beta chain was recorded in a study of shared clonotypes between healthy human individuals. This clone was counted once. Its antigen remains unidentified. Study conclusions and caveats: It was the non-shared clonotypes that had lower generation probabilities than clonotypes shared by all four donors. The study drew on few donors, limiting represented genetic and exposure-history diversity.

Deep was the level used in running the assay. The authors' processing: There were no quality scores in the junction-only immunoSEQ sequences, so filtering differed. The repertoire was sequenced with immunoSEQ multiplex PCR; TCRdb's copy has only in-frame clones and lacks some. V and J calls and clone size are copied from that table; D and trimming were computed from the DNA. Of about a million clones in the sample, 70% to 85% were seen once. The junction had 6 bases not matched to a gene; V was cut back by 6 bases and J by 0 bases. From germline, CDR1 is MNHEY and CDR2 SVGAGI. The CDR3 covers 15 residues.

The TCR comes from a man aged 18 to 29 in good health. Some clones in this sample may be carry-over from other donors' samples. The specimen sequenced was memory CD4+ T cells from PBMCs. Sample subset: CD45RA-negative fraction. The gene calls are TRBV6-5 and TRBJ1-1; TRBD1 agrees at 8 bases. CDR3 coding DNA: TGTGCCAGCAGAAAAGGACAGGGATTGAACACTGAAGCTTTCTTT. This sequence encodes CASRKGQGLNTEAFF.